This T cell receptor (beta chain) originates from a study of monozygotic twins with inflammatory bowel disease. Germline V lookup: CDR1 SGHTA, CDR2 FQGNSA. This CDR3 has 17 residues. TCRdb reanalyzed the 5' RACE reads, giving one entry per CDR3 protein sequence and no DNA. The table lists over 350,000 distinct CDR3 sequences. Specimen: blood. The receptor's source is a human donor with ulcerative colitis or Crohn's disease, or a healthy co-twin of an affected twin (not recorded which). The genes are TRBV7-2 and TRBJ2-3. This CDR3 reads CASSIAGQPTSTDTQYF.